The rows below give T cell receptor beta chains drawn from one sample of a study of cytomegalovirus exposure and HLA in healthy donors. Method: immunoSEQ multiplex PCR; TCRdb's copy keeps in-frame clones and lacks some. The sample has approximately 190,000 clones, approximately 80% seen once; the top ten hold 2.1%. Sequencing input: PBMCs. These receptors were collected from a woman younger than 35 in good health and CMV-seropositive. Each CDR3 is given with its conserved first and last residue. A D gene is named only where the DNA matches it firmly. Rows give clone size only sometimes, using once, few, many, or a class for an expanded clone.

cdr3_length | d_call | clone_size | j_call | v_call | cdr3_aa | cdr3_nt
16 | . | . | TRBJ1-6 | TRBV19 | CASRVVASSYNSPLHF | TGTGCCAGTAGAGTGGTTGCGAGCTCCTATAATTCACCCCTCCACTTT
14 | TRBD1 | once | TRBJ1-1 | TRBV19 | CASSRQGGGTEAFF | TGTGCCAGTAGCCGACAGGGCGGCGGCACTGAAGCTTTCTTT
17 | TRBD2 | . | TRBJ2-5 | TRBV4-2 | CASSQVGPGGGSGTQYF | TGTGCCAGCAGCCAAGTGGGGCCTGGGGGGGGGAGTGGGACCCAGTACTTC
13 | . | . | TRBJ1-2 | TRBV7-2 | CASSFNRESGYTF | TGTGCCAGCAGCTTTAACAGGGAATCTGGCTACACCTTC
13 | . | . | TRBJ2-3 | TRBV6-1 | CASSAAAIDTQYF | TGTGCCAGCAGTGCAGCAGCGATAGATACGCAGTATTTT
14 | . | . | TRBJ1-5 | TRBV7-2 | CASSLATDYQPQHF | TGTGCCAGCAGCTTAGCGACGGACTATCAGCCCCAGCATTTT
14 | . | . | TRBJ1-5 | TRBV28 | CASSLFSLQEPQHF | TGTGCCAGCAGTTTATTTTCCCTTCAGGAGCCCCAGCATTTT
13 | . | . | TRBJ1-4 | TRBV19 | CASSIGEREKLFF | TGTGCCAGTAGTATCGGGGAGCGCGAAAAACTGTTTTTT
14 | TRBD2 | . | TRBJ2-1 | TRBV13 | CASSFGRGGDQQFF | TGTGCCAGCAGCTTCGGGCGGGGGGGTGATCAGCAGTTCTTC
11 | . | . | TRBJ1-6 | TRBV30 | CAWGQNSPLHF | TGTGCCTGGGGACAGAATTCACCCCTCCACTTT
15 | TRBD1 | . | TRBJ1-1 | TRBV5-5 | CASRRTGTANTEAFF | TGTGCCAGCAGACGAACCGGGACAGCGAACACTGAAGCTTTCTTT
16 | . | . | TRBJ1-4 | TRBV4-2 | CASSQVGREVGEKLFF | TGTGCCAGCAGCCAAGTGGGGAGGGAGGTGGGGGAAAAACTGTTTTTT
13 | TRBD2 | . | TRBJ2-3 | TRBV6-5 | CASSGGDTDTQYF | TGTGCCAGCAGTGGGGGGGACACAGATACGCAGTATTTT